This TCR beta chain was identified in a study of blood T cell repertoires in COVID-19 (dated by TCRdb to about 2020). With regard to the full study: Collaborator samples came from the United States, Italy and Spain and covered acute and convalescent phases of COVID-19. The sample metadata nearly always contained a de-identified subject ID, COVID-19 status, age in years and sex. The repertoires were made available in a free public database intended to serve as a resource for research on the immune response to SARS-CoV-2. The material from the prospective study consisted of cDNA or gDNA derived from T cells, B-cell-depleted T cells, or PBMCs. The dataset comprised deeply sampled blood TCRbeta repertoires from subjects exposed to, actively infected with, or recovered from COVID-19. Where HLA class I and class II types were available, the types were taken from metadata supplied by the sample provider, not from assay-based typing. The samples were drawn from two sources: the first 160 participants of the ongoing ImmuneRACE study, and over 950 subjects contributed by 6 global collaborators.

With regard to this clone: Which antigen it targets is not known. No much larger clonotype is one base removed from it; base qualities were not supplied.

V is clipped by 2 bases and J by 8 bases, and the sequence between their germline boundaries is 18 bases long. For CDR1 and CDR2, the germline V gene lists ENHRY and SYGVKD. Including the terminal cysteine and phenylalanine, the CDR3 comprises 15 residues. CDR3 DNA only is kept here, 45 bases in frame from base 1. Participants in the prospective study were enrolled through a virtual design, were aged roughly 18 to 100 years, and lived in 24 United States geographic areas. In the prospective study, cohorts were assigned on the basis of participant-reported clinical history obtained from a screening survey and a study questionnaire. In the prospective study, whole blood, serum and a nasopharyngeal or oropharyngeal swab were collected from each participant by mobile phlebotomists. Additional blood draws and questionnaires over an approximately two-month period could optionally be provided by prospective study participants. Prospective study blood samples were shipped either frozen or at room temperature before DNA extraction.

Paper-wide results and their limitations: How much clinical and demographic metadata was included differed by source and by participant, and the metadata was provided uncurated.

The immunoSEQ Assay, a bias-controlled multiplex PCR, was used to amplify TCRbeta CDR3 regions from genomic DNA. In the authors' own workflow: The number of nucleated cells in each sample was estimated from the amplification of reference gene primers within the assay. To quantify the absolute abundance of each unique TCRbeta CDR3 rearrangement, sequence reads were collapsed and filtered. For each sample, productive Simpson clonality was calculated as the square root of Simpson's diversity index across productive rearrangements. TCRdb provides this immuneACCESS table in a form limited to in-frame rearrangements. Some clones are lacking; in checked studies, under half of them reflect an unresolved V gene, and why the rest are absent is not known. V, J and clone size derive from that table, while D and trimming were established from the DNA sequence. The sample contains under 200,000 clones, over 70% of them found a single time. The leading ten clones occupy roughly 5.7% of the sample.

The sample comprised PBMCs or T cells enriched from blood (not recorded which). Recombination linked TRBV10-3 to TRBJ1-2; matching of 5 bases hints at TRBD1 as the D gene. The sequence derives from a woman in her 40s with acute COVID-19. The nucleotide sequence is TGTGCCATCAGTGAGGCCCCCGGGGGGGTCGGGGGCTACACCTTC. This is translated as CAISEAPGGVGGYTF.